Listed below are T cell receptor beta chains from one sample, sequenced in a study of T cells in localized non-small cell lung cancer. Assay used: immunoSEQ multiplex PCR; TCRdb lists only in-frame clones, some missing. Of under 100,000 clones in the sample, roughly 91% were seen once. This sample comprised peripheral blood, obtained before any cancer treatment. These receptors were collected from a woman aged 40 to 75 with stage I squamous cell lung carcinoma. Both conserved end residues are part of each CDR3. Each record gives: V gene, D gene, clone size, J gene, CDR3 protein, CDR3 DNA. The D gene is left open where the match is weak. Only part of the rows carry a size: once, few, many, or a class if the clone is expanded.

>TRBV10-3|.|.|TRBJ2-2
CAISESGGGTNTGELFF
TGTGCCATCAGTGAGTCTGGTGGGGGAACAAACACCGGGGAGCTGTTTTTT
>TRBV27|TRBD1|.|TRBJ2-3
CASSTKQGFIADTQYF
TGTGCCAGCAGTACTAAACAGGGGTTCATCGCAGATACGCAGTATTTT
>TRBV29-1|TRBD1|.|TRBJ2-5
CSVEVLFRTGNSQQYF
TGCAGCGTTGAAGTCCTCTTCCGGACAGGGAATAGCCAGCAGTACTTC
>TRBV30|.|.|TRBJ2-3
CACSGAPTDTQYF
TGTGCCTGCTCGGGGGCCCCCACAGATACGCAGTATTTT
>TRBV5-1|.|few|TRBJ1-3
CASSLAGRWIDTIYF
TGCGCCAGCAGCTTGGCAGGCCGGTGGATTGACACCATATATTTT
>TRBV7-3|TRBD1|.|TRBJ2-3
CASSLTGAPDTQYF
TGTGCCAGCAGCCTAACAGGGGCGCCAGATACGCAGTATTTT
>TRBV7-9|.|.|TRBJ2-5
CASSLESGTTVETQYF
TGTGCCAGCAGCTTAGAAAGCGGGACAACGGTAGAGACCCAGTACTTC
>TRBV6-6|.|.|TRBJ1-2
CASSLDGAYGYTF
TGTGCCAGCAGCCTCGACGGAGCCTATGGCTACACCTTC
>TRBV2|.|.|TRBJ1-2
CASPTGSYYGYTF
TGTGCCAGCCCAACCGGGTCCTACTATGGCTACACCTTC
>TRBV2|.|.|TRBJ1-5
CASGRGGNQPQHF
TGTGCCAGCGGCCGGGGTGGTAATCAGCCCCAGCATTTT
>TRBV9|TRBD2|.|TRBJ2-1
CASSTNSGGPAYNEQFF
TGTGCCAGCAGTACCAATAGCGGGGGCCCCGCCTACAATGAGCAGTTCTTC
>TRBV5-1|.|.|TRBJ2-5
CASSLAVEETQYF
TGCGCCAGCAGCTTGGCCGTCGAGGAGACCCAGTACTTC
>TRBV6-5|.|once|TRBJ1-1
CASSTNTEAFF
TGTGCCAGCAGCACTAACACTGAAGCTTTCTTT
>TRBV6-6|.|.|TRBJ2-3
CASTSDTLRHTQYF
TGTGCCAGCACTTCGGACACCCTGAGACATACGCAGTATTTT
>TRBV10-3|.|.|TRBJ1-4
CAISAGDTGREEKLFF
TGTGCCATCAGTGCGGGGGATACAGGGCGGGAGGAAAAACTGTTTTTT
>TRBV6-1|TRBD2|.|TRBJ2-7
CASLSSGDLYEQYF
TGTGCCAGTTTATCTAGCGGGGATCTCTACGAGCAGTACTTC
>TRBV6-1|.|once|TRBJ2-1
CASSLMVSSYNEQFF
TGTGCCAGCAGCCTGATGGTGAGCTCCTACAATGAGCAGTTCTTC
>TRBV9|.|.|TRBJ2-1
CASSPPRRLHNEQFF
TGTGCCAGCAGCCCTCCTCGGCGGCTGCACAATGAGCAGTTCTTC
>TRBV5-6|TRBD1|.|TRBJ1-2
CASSLGGGQGTVYGYTF
TGTGCCAGCAGCTTGGGTGGGGGACAGGGGACGGTCTATGGCTACACCTTC
>TRBV19|TRBD2|.|TRBJ2-2
CASSLTSGGPNTGELFF
TGTGCCAGTAGTTTGACTAGCGGGGGCCCGAACACCGGGGAGCTGTTTTTT
>TRBV30|.|.|TRBJ1-2
CAWGEGFYGYTF
TGTGCCTGGGGGGAGGGGTTCTATGGCTACACCTTC
>TRBV2|.|.|TRBJ2-7
CASSELNQEQYF
TGTGCCAGCAGTGAGCTCAATCAAGAGCAGTACTTC
>TRBV5-4|.|.|TRBJ2-3
CASRNQLDTQYF
TGTGCCAGCAGAAACCAACTAGATACGCAGTATTTT
>TRBV5-6|.|.|TRBJ2-7
CASSLAADRSYF
TGTGCCAGCAGCTTGGCCGCAGACAGGTCTTACTTC
>TRBV28|TRBD1|.|TRBJ1-5
CASSPPGGQPQHF
TGTGCCAGCAGTCCCCCAGGGGGTCAGCCCCAGCATTTT
>TRBV5-6|.|few|TRBJ2-3
CASSLAGPSTQYF
TGTGCCAGCAGCTTGGCCGGTCCGAGTACGCAGTATTTT
>TRBV5-5|.|.|TRBJ2-7
CASSPDGFYEQYF
TGTGCCAGCAGCCCGGACGGATTCTACGAGCAGTACTTC
>TRBV19|.|.|TRBJ2-7
CASSYRLGSEQYF
TGTGCCAGTAGTTACCGGCTTGGATCCGAGCAGTACTTC
>TRBV4-2|TRBD2|.|TRBJ2-2
CASSPTARAGGPSGELFF
TGTGCCAGCAGCCCGACCGCCAGGGCGGGGGGCCCTTCCGGGGAGCTGTTTTTT
>TRBV5-1|TRBD1|few|TRBJ1-6
CASSSGTVKMDSPLHF
TGCGCCAGCAGCTCGGGGACAGTAAAGATGGATTCACCCCTCCACTTT
>TRBV27|.|.|TRBJ1-1
CASSLKGPRVGTEAFF
TGTGCCAGCAGTTTAAAGGGCCCCAGGGTCGGCACTGAAGCTTTCTTT
>TRBV2|.|.|TRBJ1-5
CASAKGGRDQPQHF
TGTGCCAGCGCAAAGGGGGGGCGCGATCAGCCCCAGCATTTT
>TRBV10-2|TRBD2|.|TRBJ2-5
CASSEKSGARETQYF
TGCGCCAGCAGTGAAAAAAGCGGGGCGCGGGAGACCCAGTACTTC
>TRBV6-6|.|.|TRBJ2-3
CASSPFSTDTQYF
TGTGCCAGCAGTCCCTTCAGCACAGATACGCAGTATTTT
>TRBV30|.|.|TRBJ1-6
CAWSVGQLSPPLHF
TGTGCCTGGAGTGTAGGGCAGCTGAGTCCACCCCTCCACTTT
>TRBV5-6|TRBD1|.|TRBJ1-5
CASSNSDRGSAQPQHF
TGTGCCAGCAGCAACTCGGACAGGGGTTCGGCTCAGCCCCAGCATTTT
>TRBV9|.|.|TRBJ2-1
CASSVAGTTFSDEQFF
TGTGCCAGCAGCGTAGCGGGGACAACCTTCTCGGATGAGCAGTTCTTC
>TRBV6-1|.|.|TRBJ1-5
CASRQLQDQPQHF
TGTGCCAGCAGACAACTACAGGATCAGCCCCAGCATTTT
>TRBV25-1|TRBD1|.|TRBJ2-1
CASRGTGLFYNEQFF
TGTGCCAGCAGGGGGACAGGCCTGTTTTACAATGAGCAGTTCTTC
>TRBV30|TRBD2|.|TRBJ2-1
CAWRVAGGKPYNEQFF
TGTGCCTGGAGGGTCGCGGGGGGGAAGCCCTACAATGAGCAGTTCTTC
>TRBV6-1|.|.|TRBJ1-5
CASTQSTNQPQHF
TGTGCCAGCACACAGTCCACAAATCAGCCCCAGCATTTT
>TRBV5-6|.|.|TRBJ2-1
CASRRGGTQQFF
TGTGCCAGCAGAAGGGGTGGGACACAGCAGTTCTTC
>TRBV11-2|.|.|TRBJ1-1
CASSHTTVPGLGMNTEAFF
TGTGCCAGCAGCCATACGACAGTTCCGGGACTGGGAATGAACACTGAAGCTTTCTTT
>TRBV5-1|.|.|TRBJ1-1
CASSPEGRANTEAFF
TGCGCCAGCAGCCCCGAGGGACGGGCGAACACTGAAGCTTTCTTT
>TRBV29-1|TRBD1|.|TRBJ1-2
CSVELRWGQGAPASGYTF
TGCAGCGTTGAATTACGCTGGGGACAGGGGGCACCGGCTTCTGGCTACACCTTC
>TRBV9|.|.|TRBJ2-7
CASSVSGQLYEQYF
TGTGCCAGCAGCGTGAGTGGGCAACTATACGAGCAGTACTTC
>TRBV5-4|.|.|TRBJ2-3
CASSLASAGTDTQYF
TGTGCCAGCAGCTTGGCCTCGGCAGGCACAGATACGCAGTATTTT
>TRBV30|TRBD1|.|TRBJ1-5
CAWSTVKGGADQPQHF
TGTGCCTGGAGTACCGTGAAAGGGGGCGCGGATCAGCCCCAGCATTTT